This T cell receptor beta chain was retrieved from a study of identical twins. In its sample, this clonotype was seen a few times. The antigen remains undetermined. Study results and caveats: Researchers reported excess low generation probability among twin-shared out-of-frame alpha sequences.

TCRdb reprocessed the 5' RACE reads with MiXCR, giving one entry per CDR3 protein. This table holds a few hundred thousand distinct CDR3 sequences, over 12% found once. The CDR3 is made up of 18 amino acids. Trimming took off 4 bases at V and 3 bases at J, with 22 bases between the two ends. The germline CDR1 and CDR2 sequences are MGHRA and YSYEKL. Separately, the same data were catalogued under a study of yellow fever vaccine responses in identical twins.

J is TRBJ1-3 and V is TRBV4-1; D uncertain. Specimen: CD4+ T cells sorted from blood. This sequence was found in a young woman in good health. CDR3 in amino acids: CASSPERGWTTGGNTIYF. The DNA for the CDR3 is TGCGCCAGCAGCCCAGAAAGAGGGTGGACGACGGGTGGAAACACCATATATTTT.